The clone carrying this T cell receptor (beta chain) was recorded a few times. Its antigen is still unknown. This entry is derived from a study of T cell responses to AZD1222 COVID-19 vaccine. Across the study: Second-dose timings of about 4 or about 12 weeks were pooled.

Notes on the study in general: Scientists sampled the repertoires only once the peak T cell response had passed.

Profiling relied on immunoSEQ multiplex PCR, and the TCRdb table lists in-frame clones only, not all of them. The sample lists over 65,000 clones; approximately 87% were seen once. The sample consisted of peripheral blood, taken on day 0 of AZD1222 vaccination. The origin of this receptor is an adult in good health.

CDR3 in amino acids: CASSWTGEREQYF. In nucleotides, the CDR3 is TGTGCCAGTAGTTGGACAGGCGAGAGGGAGCAGTACTTC. J is TRBJ2-7 and V is TRBV19, with 7 bases that match TRBD1. V lost 5 bases and J lost 7; bases outside the gene matches: 8. The CDR3 has 13 amino acids. CDR1 and CDR2 from the germline V gene are LNHDA and SQIVND (reference sequence).